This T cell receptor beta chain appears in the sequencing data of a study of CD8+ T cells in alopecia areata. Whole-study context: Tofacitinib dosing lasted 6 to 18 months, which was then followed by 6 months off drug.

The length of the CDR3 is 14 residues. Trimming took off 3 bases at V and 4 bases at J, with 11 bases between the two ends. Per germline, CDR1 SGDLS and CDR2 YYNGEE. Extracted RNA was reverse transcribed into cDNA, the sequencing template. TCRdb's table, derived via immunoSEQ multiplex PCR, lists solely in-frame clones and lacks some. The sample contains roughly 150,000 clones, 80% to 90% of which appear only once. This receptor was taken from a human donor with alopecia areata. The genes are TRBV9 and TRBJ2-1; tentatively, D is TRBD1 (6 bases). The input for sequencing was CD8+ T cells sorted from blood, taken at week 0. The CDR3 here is CASSADSLYNEQFF. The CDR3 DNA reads TGTGCCAGCAGCGCGGACAGCTTGTACAATGAGCAGTTCTTC.